Listed here is a single T cell receptor (beta chain). As yet, its antigen is unknown. CDR3 length: 16 amino acids. Looked up from germline, CDR1 is KGHSH and CDR2 is LQKENI. J gave up 3 bases and V 2 bases, and 6 bases lay outside the gene matches. The data stem from a study of graft-versus-host responses after intestinal transplantation. The wider study: Each recipient received anti-thymocyte globulin induction, then tacrolimus and steroids for three to four years.

TCRdb's copy holds only in-frame clones and misses some; the assay was immunoSEQ multiplex PCR. Of about 7,400 clones in the sample, around 63% were seen once. Study-wide points: Recipient marrow held GvH clones, some first seen in ileum or blood.

Investigators treated the graft tissue so that it released intraepithelial and lamina propria lymphocytes. The starting material was ileum tissue, obtained around 34 weeks after intestinal transplantation. The rearrangement links TRBV18 to TRBJ2-2; 7 bases align to TRBD2. The clonotype was recovered from a human patient who received an intestinal transplant, so some T cells may come from the graft donor. In DNA form, the CDR3 reads TGTGCCAGCTCACCAGAGATCCGGGAGGACACCGGGGAGCTGTTTTTT. This gives the protein CASSPEIREDTGELFF.